These 27 T cell receptor beta chains were sequenced from one sample in a study of tumor-infiltrating lymphocytes in primary liver carcinoma. From unsorted bulk tissue weighing about 17-30 mg, DNA and RNA were co-extracted. The researchers produced TCR beta cDNA from approximately 540 ng total RNA with a constant-region primer. Slightly modified ARM-PCR with three nested multiplex PCR rounds yielded TCR beta libraries. The first two PCR rounds used TRBV1-TRBV30 primers with a Cbeta primer, approximately 10 cycles each. TCRdb re-analysed the multiplex PCR reads in MiXCR, keeping a single row per CDR3 protein. The sample has 90,000 to 150,000 distinct CDR3 sequences, about two thirds seen once. Source material: tumor-adjacent normal liver tissue. The receptor source for this set is an older woman with primary liver carcinoma and hepatitis B virus infection.

This clonotype was seen repeatedly, ten times or more. The chain has TRBV30 and TRBJ2-1; D remains unclear. CDR1 and CDR2 (germline): GTSNPN, SVGIG (reference sequence). The CDR3 consists of 15 residues. The V gene lost 3 bases and the J gene lost 0 bases, with 12 bases spanning the gap. The CDR3 is CAWSTGPYSYNEQFF. The DNA for the CDR3 is TGTGCCTGGAGCACGGGCCCGTACTCCTACAATGAGCAGTTCTTC.

This clonotype was detected many times. The CDR3 DNA reads as TGTGCCAGCAGTTTACTACAGGGGACAGATACGCAGTATTTT. Residues: CASSLLQGTDTQYF. This chain uses TRBV28 with TRBJ2-3; 7 positions agree with TRBD1. CDR3 length: 14 residues. The V and J ends lost 2 bases and 3 bases, in that order; junction bases with no gene match: 2. Germline V CDR1 and CDR2: MDHEN, SYDVKM.

This clonotype has only one observation. One end of the junction fails to match germline, which may point to a read error. The V call is TRBV6-5, the J call TRBJ2-5; 7 nucleotides align to TRBD2. Germline assignment: CDR1 MNHEY and CDR2 SVGAGI. The CDR3 extends over 13 amino acids. The CDR3 DNA sequence: TGTGCCACCAACACTGGGGGGGGGGAGACCCAATACTTC. This gives the protein CATNTGGGETQYF.

With respect to this clonotype: This may come from a read error, since a much larger clone is one base off. The genes are TRBV10-3 and TRBJ2-5, with no clear D. Germline assignment: CDR1 ENHRY and CDR2 SYGVKD. CDR3 length: 16 amino acids. CDR3 protein: CAFSDQGYGSQETQYF. CDR3 DNA sequence: TGTGCCTTCAGTGACCAAGGTTACGGAAGCCAAGAGACCCAGTACTTC.

CDR3 DNA: TGCGCCAGCAGCCTAGATCAGTGGAAAGAATCGGGTGGCTACACCTTC. It codes for CASSLDQWKESGGYTF. This chain connects TRBV4-1 to TRBJ1-2; D is unclear. Trimming left V 4 bases short and J 7 bases short, with 22 bases between. Germline lookup yields CDR1 MGHRA and CDR2 YSYEKL. This CDR3 has 16 amino acids.

The count of this clonotype is one. The junction does not match germline at one end; this may be a read error. V gene TRBV11-3 combines with J gene TRBJ2-1, with 9 nucleotides matching TRBD2. The germline V gene has CDR1 SGHNT and CDR2 YENEEA. The CDR3 spans 18 residues. CDR3 in DNA: TGTGTCAGTAACTTAGGTCAAGGCGGGAGGGTCGGCTACGATGAGCAGTTCTTC. Protein product: CVSNLGQGGRVGYDEQFF.

The J gene is TRBJ2-4, the V gene TRBV5-4, with D unclear. The CDR3 loop spans 15 amino acids. The germline CDR1 and CDR2 sequences are SGHNT and YYREEE (reference sequence). Deletions cut 4 bases from V and 3 bases from J, with 14 bases between. The DNA of the CDR3 is TGTGCCAGCAGCCCCCCAGCAAACGACAAAAACATTCAGTACTTC. Translation gives CASSPPANDKNIQYF.

On this clonotype itself: Given the absence of the conserved phenylalanine or tryptophan at the CDR3 end, a read error is likely. This chain joins TRBV11-2 and TRBJ2-1; TRBD2 is a possible D gene (6 bases). The germline V gene has CDR1 SGHAT and CDR2 FQNNGV. This CDR3 has 15 amino acids. The CDR3 loop reads CASSAGTVDYNKQFS. The CDR3 nucleotides read TGTGCCAGCAGTGCCGGGACGGTGGACTACAATAAGCAGTTCTCC.

This clonotype occurred once. An end of the junction does not agree with germline; a read error may underlie this. The chain links TRBV11-2 to TRBJ2-1, with D possibly TRBD1 on 6 matching bases. The CDR3 totals 17 residues. Germline CDR1 reads SGHAT; CDR2 reads FQNNGV. CDR3 bases: TGTACCAGTAGCTTAGATCAACAGGGTGTAGTCTACAACGAGCAGTTCTTC. It translates to CTSSLDQQGVVYNEQFF.

A word on this clonotype: At one end the junction does not follow the germline gene, possibly because of a read error. This chain uses TRBV7-9 with TRBJ2-5; unclear D gene. Germline loops: CDR1 SEHNR, CDR2 FQNEAQ (reference sequence). The CDR3 has 15 amino acids. CDR3: CANSSQPVGQKTQYF. In DNA, the CDR3 is TGTGCCAACAGCTCCCAACCCGTGGGTCAAAAGACCCAGTACTTC.

As concerns this clonotype: A much larger clone is a single base away; this may be a read error. The rearrangement uses TRBV28 and TRBJ2-4; 7 bases fit TRBD1. There are 13 residues in the CDR3. CDR1 MDHEN and CDR2 SYDVKM come from the germline V gene. CDR3 DNA sequence: TGTGCCAGCAGGCCGACAGGGAAAAACTTTCAGTACTTC. It yields the protein CASRPTGKNFQYF.

Note on this clonotype: This could be a read error, since a much larger clone is one nucleotide away. The chain has TRBV30 and TRBJ2-1, with TRBD2 as a possible D gene (5 bases). The CDR3 has 12 amino acids. Trimming left V 2 bases short and J 9 bases short, with 11 bases between. CDR1 and CDR2 (germline): GTSNPN, SVGIG (reference sequence). CDR3 sequence reads: CAWSRSSSEQFF. The CDR3, as DNA: TGTGCCTGGAGTCGTTCTAGCAGTGAGCAGTTCTTC.

A note on this clonotype: Being one base from a much bigger clone, this may be a read error. V usage is TRBV5-1 and J usage is TRBJ2-1, with 10 bases fitting TRBD2. CDR3 length: 14 residues. The V gene's germline CDR1 is SGHRS and CDR2 YFSETQ. The DNA for the CDR3 is TGCGCCGGCAGCTCAGCGGGGGGGGCCAATGAGCAGTTCTTC. This encodes CAGSSAGGANEQFF.

On this clonotype: Sequence at one end of the junction differs from germline and may be a read error. The chain recombines TRBV29-1 with TRBJ1-1; D is perhaps TRBD1 (5 bases). Germline V gene lookup returns CDR1 SQVTM and CDR2 ANQGSEA. The CDR3 contains 11 residues. The CDR3 loop reads CSARGTKEAFF. The DNA for the CDR3 is TGCAGCGCCCGGGGCACAAAAGAAGCCTTCTTT.

The genes are TRBV7-2 and TRBJ1-2, with no clear D. CDR3 length equals 12 residues. Germline-derived CDR1 and CDR2 are SGHTA and FQGNSA. The germline V and J ends were trimmed by 3 bases and 1 base, with 3 bases remaining between them. This CDR3 reads CASSFRNYGYTF. CDR3 DNA sequence: TGTGCCAGCAGCTTTCGTAACTATGGCTACACCTTC.

Regarding this clonotype: This clone may be a read error of a much larger clone one base away. This chain uses TRBV28 with TRBJ2-7; 7 bases map to TRBD2. The CDR3 covers 15 residues. Trimming removed 5 bases from V and 3 bases from J; junction bases left unmatched: 10. Germline V lookup: CDR1 MDHEN, CDR2 SYDVKM. CDR3 protein: CASSKAGTNDYEQYF. In nucleotides, the CDR3 is TGTGCCAGCAGTAAGGCCGGGACTAACGACTACGAGCAGTACTTC.

As concerns this clonotype: A read error may explain this, as a much larger clone is one base away. DNA of the CDR3: TGCGCCAGCAGCTCCCGGACTAGCGGGAAGAACACCGGGAAGCTGTTTTTT. Amino acids: CASSSRTSGKNTGKLFF. The genes are TRBV5-1 and TRBJ2-2, with TRBD2 matching over 12 bases. Germline V lookup: CDR1 SGHRS, CDR2 YFSETQ. This CDR3 comprises 17 residues.

This clonotype was recorded at least ten times. The rearrangement joins TRBV5-4 to TRBJ2-7; D is possibly TRBD1 or TRBD2 (5 bases each). This CDR3 has 14 residues. Germline CDR1 is SGHNT and CDR2 is YYREEE (reference sequence). Trimming took off 4 bases at V and 0 bases at J, with 11 bases between the two ends. The CDR3 nucleotides read TGTGCCAGCAGCCCGGGGACGGTCTCCTACGAGCAGTACTTC. As protein: CASSPGTVSYEQYF.

This clonotype was recorded at least ten times. The genes are TRBV12-3 or TRBV12-4 and TRBJ2-1; 11 nucleotides align to TRBD2. The CDR3 has 15 amino acids. V was clipped by 5 bases and J by 3 bases; unmatched bases: 3. The CDR3 nucleotides are TGTGCCAGCAGTGAGGGACTAGCGGTCTACAATGAGCAGTTCTTC. As protein: CASSEGLAVYNEQFF.

With respect to this clonotype: This sequence may be a read error, since a much larger clone differs from it by one base. The conserved phenylalanine or tryptophan normally closing the CDR3 is absent here, so this likely arose from a read error. In DNA, the CDR3 is TGTGCCAGCAGTTTATGGGGGGAGGGAAAGACCCAGTACTCC. This translates into CASSLWGEGKTQYS. V usage is TRBV28 and J usage is TRBJ2-1; 7 positions agree with TRBD2. The end of the DNA is better explained by TRBJ2-5, so the J call may be wrong. The germline gives CDR1 MDHEN, CDR2 SYDVKM. This CDR3 spans 14 amino acids.

About this clonotype: The junction departs from germline at one end; a sequencing error may be responsible. The chain has TRBV11-2 and TRBJ2-1; the D gene is possibly TRBD2 (6 bases). The CDR3 has 15 residues. From germline, CDR1 is SGHAT and CDR2 FQNNGV. The CDR3, as DNA: TGTGCCAGCAGATTAGCTGCGGGATTTAACGATGAGCAATTCTTC. This translates into CASRLAAGFNDEQFF.

Remarks on this clonotype: Given the absence of the conserved phenylalanine or tryptophan at the CDR3 end, a read error is likely. This chain connects TRBV6-5 to TRBJ2-1; 8 nucleotides align to TRBD1. V shed 1 base, J shed 4 bases, and the junction held 3 bases outside the gene matches. The CDR3 has 15 amino acids. Germline CDR1 reads MNHEY; CDR2 reads SVGAGI. The chain's CDR3 is CASSYLQGVYNEQFS. CDR3 coding DNA: TGTGCCAGCAGTTACTTACAGGGGGTTTACAATGAGCAGTTCTCC.

This clonotype occurred a few times. CDR3 nucleotide sequence: TGTGCCACCAGTGATTTGAGACCCGGACTAGCAGCCAACACCGGGGAGCTGTTTTTT. This codes for CATSDLRPGLAANTGELFF. The chain carries TRBV24-1 and TRBJ2-2, with 8 bases aligning to TRBD2. V was clipped by 0 bases and J by 2 bases; unmatched bases: 10. Germline CDR1 and CDR2: KGHDR and SFDVKD. The CDR3 is 19 amino acids.

A note on this clonotype: A read error may account for a junction end that differs from germline. This chain links TRBV5-1 with TRBJ1-1; tentatively, D is TRBD1 (5 bases). Germline CDR1 is SGHRS and CDR2 is YFSETQ. The CDR3 is 17 amino acids. CDR3 sequence: CVSSLGGRKPTNTEAFF. CDR3 bases: TGCGTCAGCAGCTTGGGGGGACGGAAACCTACGAACACTGAAGCTTTCTTT. Full variable domain (remainder filled in from reference TRBV5-1 and TRBJ1-1): KAGVTQTPRYLIKTRGQQVTLSCSPISGHRSVSWYQQTPGQGLQFLFEYFSETQRNKGNFPGRFSGRQFSNSRSEMNVSTLELGDSALYLCVSSLGGRKPTNTEAFFGQGTRLTVV.

This clonotype was observed a few times. It may be a read error: a sequence one base away is much more abundant. This CDR3 reads CASSFRTSGITDMQYF. In DNA, the CDR3 is TGTGCCAGCAGCTTCCGGACTAGCGGGATCACAGATATGCAGTATTTT. The chain links TRBV7-8 to TRBJ2-3, with 12 bases lining up with TRBD2. Germline values: CDR1 SGHVS, CDR2 FQNEAQ. The CDR3 extends over 16 amino acids.

This clonotype was seen just once. This sequence joins TRBV28 and TRBJ2-7; possibly TRBD2 for D (5 bases). The V end lost 6 bases, the J end lost 7 bases, and 31 bases lay between the germline ends. Germline V gives CDR1 MDHEN, CDR2 SYDVKM. This CDR3 region has 18 residues. The CDR3 coding sequence is TGTGCCAGCAGCCGCGGAGGTCATTGGTCCCTTGACGGTAATGAGCAGTACTTC. Protein: CASSRGGHWSLDGNEQYF.

A remark on this clonotype: This may be a read error: a much more frequent sequence differs by one nucleotide. This sequence joins TRBV12-3 or TRBV12-4 and TRBJ2-5; D is uncertain. CDR3 size: 12 residues. CDR3 protein: CVSSLPEETQYF. CDR3 DNA: TGTGTCAGCAGTTTACCAGAAGAGACCCAGTACTTC.